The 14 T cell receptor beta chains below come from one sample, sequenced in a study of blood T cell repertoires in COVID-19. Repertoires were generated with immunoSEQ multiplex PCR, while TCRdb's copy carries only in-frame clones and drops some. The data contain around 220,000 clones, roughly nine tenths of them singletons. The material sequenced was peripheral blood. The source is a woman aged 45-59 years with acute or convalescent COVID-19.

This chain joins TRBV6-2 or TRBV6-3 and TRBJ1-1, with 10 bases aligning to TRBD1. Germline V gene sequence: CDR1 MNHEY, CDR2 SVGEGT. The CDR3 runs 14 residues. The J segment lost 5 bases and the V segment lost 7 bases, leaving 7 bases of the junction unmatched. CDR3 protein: CASTPTGGATEAFF. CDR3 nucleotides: TGTGCCAGCACCCCGACAGGGGGCGCGACTGAAGCTTTCTTT.

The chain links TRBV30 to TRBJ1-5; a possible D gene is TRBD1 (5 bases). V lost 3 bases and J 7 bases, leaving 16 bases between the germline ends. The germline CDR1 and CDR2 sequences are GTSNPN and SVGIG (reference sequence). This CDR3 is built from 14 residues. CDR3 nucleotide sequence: TGTGCCTGGAGCGATTTGACCACAGGACAGCCCCAGCATTTT. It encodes CAWSDLTTGQPQHF.

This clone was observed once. CDR3 amino acids: CASSVRGGFHEKLFF. In nucleotides, the CDR3 is TGTGCCAGCAGCGTCCGAGGGGGATTTCATGAAAAACTGTTTTTT. This chain joins TRBV9 and TRBJ1-4, with D perhaps TRBD1 (6 bases). The length of the CDR3 is 15 residues. The germline V gene has CDR1 SGDLS and CDR2 YYNGEE. The V end lost 2 bases, the J end lost 6 bases, and 14 bases lay between the germline ends.

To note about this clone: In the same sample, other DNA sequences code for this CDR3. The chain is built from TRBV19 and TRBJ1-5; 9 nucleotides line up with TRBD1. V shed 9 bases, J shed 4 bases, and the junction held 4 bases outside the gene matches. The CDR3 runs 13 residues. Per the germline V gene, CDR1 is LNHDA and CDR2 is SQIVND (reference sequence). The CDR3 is CASRDRENQPQHF. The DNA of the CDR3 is TGTGCCAGCAGGGACAGGGAAAATCAGCCCCAGCATTTT.

This CDR3 reads CASSFIRPREGTGELFF. The CDR3 bases are TGTGCCAGCAGCTTCATAAGGCCTCGGGAGGGAACCGGGGAGCTGTTTTTT. The chain employs TRBV7-3 and TRBJ2-2, with TRBD2 matching over 8 bases. This CDR3 is 17 amino acids long. Looked up from germline, CDR1 is SGHTA and CDR2 is FQGTGA. The junction had 11 bases not matched to a gene; V was cut back by 3 bases and J by 5 bases.

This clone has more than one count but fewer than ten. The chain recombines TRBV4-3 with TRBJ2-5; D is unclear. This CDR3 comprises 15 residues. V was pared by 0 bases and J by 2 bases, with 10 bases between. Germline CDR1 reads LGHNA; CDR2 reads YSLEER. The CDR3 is CASSQELRPQETQYF. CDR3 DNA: TGCGCCAGCAGCCAAGAGTTGAGGCCACAAGAGACCCAGTACTTC.

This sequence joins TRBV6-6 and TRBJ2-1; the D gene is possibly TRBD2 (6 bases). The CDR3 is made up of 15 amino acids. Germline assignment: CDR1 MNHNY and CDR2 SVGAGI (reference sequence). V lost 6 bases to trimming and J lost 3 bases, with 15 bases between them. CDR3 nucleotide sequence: TGTGCCAGCAGCCCCTCAGCTAGCGACTACAATGAGCAGTTCTTC. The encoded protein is CASSPSASDYNEQFF.

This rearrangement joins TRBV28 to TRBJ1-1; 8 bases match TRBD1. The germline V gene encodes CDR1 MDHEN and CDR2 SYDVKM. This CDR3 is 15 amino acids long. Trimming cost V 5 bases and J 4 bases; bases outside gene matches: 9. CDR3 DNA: TGTGCCAGCAGTCCACCGACAGGGGTGGGCACTGAAGCTTTCTTT. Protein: CASSPPTGVGTEAFF.

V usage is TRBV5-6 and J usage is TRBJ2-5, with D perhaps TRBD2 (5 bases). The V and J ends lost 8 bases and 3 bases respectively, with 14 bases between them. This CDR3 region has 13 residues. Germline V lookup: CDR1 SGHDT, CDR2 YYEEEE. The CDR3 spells CARTGSGKETQYF. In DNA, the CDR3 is TGTGCCAGAACCGGGTCCGGGAAAGAGACCCAGTACTTC. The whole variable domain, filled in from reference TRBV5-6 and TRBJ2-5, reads DAGVTQSPTHLIKTRGQQVTLRCSPKSGHDTVSWYQQALGQGPQFIFQYYEEEERQRGNFPDRFSGHQFPNYSSELNVNALLLGDSALYLCARTGSGKETQYFGPGTRLLVL.

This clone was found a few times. CDR3 nucleotide sequence: TGTGCCAGCAGCCCCTCGGTCGGCTCTGGGGCCAACGTCCTGACTTTC. Protein: CASSPSVGSGANVLTF. The rearrangement uses TRBV7-2 and TRBJ2-6; D gene uncertain. Germline V lookup: CDR1 SGHTA, CDR2 FQGNSA. The CDR3 extends over 16 amino acids. With 5 bases removed from V and 0 bases from J, the gap between germline ends came to 11 bases.

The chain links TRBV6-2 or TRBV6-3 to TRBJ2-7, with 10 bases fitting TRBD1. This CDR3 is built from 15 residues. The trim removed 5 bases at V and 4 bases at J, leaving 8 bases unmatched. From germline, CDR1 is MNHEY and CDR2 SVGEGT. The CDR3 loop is CASSRPGQGKYEQYF. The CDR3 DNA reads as TGTGCCAGCAGTCGTCCGGGACAGGGGAAATACGAGCAGTACTTC.

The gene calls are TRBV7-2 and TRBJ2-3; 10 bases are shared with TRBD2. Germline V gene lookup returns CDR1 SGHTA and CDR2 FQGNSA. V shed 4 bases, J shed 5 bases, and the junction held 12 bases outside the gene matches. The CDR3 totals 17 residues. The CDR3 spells CASSSGQSGGARDTQYF. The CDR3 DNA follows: TGTGCCAGCAGCTCTGGGCAGAGCGGGGGGGCCCGAGATACGCAGTATTTT.

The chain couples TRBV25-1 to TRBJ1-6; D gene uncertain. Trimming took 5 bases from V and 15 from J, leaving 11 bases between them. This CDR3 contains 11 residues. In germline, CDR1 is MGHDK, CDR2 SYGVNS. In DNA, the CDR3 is TGTGCCAGCAGTCGGGGAGGATACCTCCACTTT. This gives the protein CASSRGGYLHF.

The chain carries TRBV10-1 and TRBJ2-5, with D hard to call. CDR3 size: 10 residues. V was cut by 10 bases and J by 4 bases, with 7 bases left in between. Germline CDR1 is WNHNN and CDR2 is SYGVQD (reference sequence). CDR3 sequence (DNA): TGCGCCACCCCGAGAGAGACCCAGTACTTC. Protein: CATPRETQYF.